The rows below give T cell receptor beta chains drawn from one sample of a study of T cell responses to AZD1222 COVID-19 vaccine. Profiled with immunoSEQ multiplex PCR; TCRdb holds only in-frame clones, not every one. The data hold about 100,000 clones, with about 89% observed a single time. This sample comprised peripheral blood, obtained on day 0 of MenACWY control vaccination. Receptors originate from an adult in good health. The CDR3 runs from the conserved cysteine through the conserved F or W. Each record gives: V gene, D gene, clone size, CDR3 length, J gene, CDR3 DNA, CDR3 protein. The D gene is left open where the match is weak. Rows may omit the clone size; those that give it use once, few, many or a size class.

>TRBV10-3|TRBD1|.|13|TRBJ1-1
TGTGCCATCAGTGGACAGGGTTTGACTGAAGCTTTCTTT
CAISGQGLTEAFF
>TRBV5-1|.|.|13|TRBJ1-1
TGCGCCAGCAGCTTGGCGGACAACACTGAAGCTTTCTTT
CASSLADNTEAFF
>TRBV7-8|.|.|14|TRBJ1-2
TGTGCCAGCAGCCCCCGGGGCCTGGGCTATGGCTACACCTTC
CASSPRGLGYGYTF
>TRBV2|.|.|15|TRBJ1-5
TGTGCCAGCAGTGTGGGGGAAGAAAGCAATCAGCCCCAGCATTTT
CASSVGEESNQPQHF
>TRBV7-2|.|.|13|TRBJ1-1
TGTGCCAGCAGCTTATTCGGACGAGAGGAAGCTTTCTTT
CASSLFGREEAFF
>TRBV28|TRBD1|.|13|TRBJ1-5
TGTGCCAGCAGTTTAACAGGGGGTCAGCCCCAGCATTTT
CASSLTGGQPQHF
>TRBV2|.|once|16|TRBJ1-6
TGTGCCAGCAGTGAAGAGGGGAGGGGGAATAATTCACCCCTCCACTTT
CASSEEGRGNNSPLHF
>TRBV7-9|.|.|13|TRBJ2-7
TGTGCCAGCAGCGTGGTTACTTCCTACGAGCAGTACTTC
CASSVVTSYEQYF
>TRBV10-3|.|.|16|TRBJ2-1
TGTGCCATCAGTGAGGGGGGGACCAGCTCCTACAATGAGCAGTTCTTC
CAISEGGTSSYNEQFF
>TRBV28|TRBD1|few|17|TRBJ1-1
TGTGCCAGCAGCTCACTGGGGACAGGGGCCCAGAACACTGAAGCTTTCTTT
CASSSLGTGAQNTEAFF
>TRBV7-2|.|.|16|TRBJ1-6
TGTGCCAGCAGCTCACTAGTCGCGGACATCGGATCACCCCTCCACTTT
CASSSLVADIGSPLHF
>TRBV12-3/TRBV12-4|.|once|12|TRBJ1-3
TGTGCCAGCAGTTTCAGACAGCGCACCATATATTTT
CASSFRQRTIYF
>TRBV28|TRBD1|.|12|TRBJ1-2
TGTGCCTTCGGGACAGTTAATTATGGCTACACCTTC
CAFGTVNYGYTF
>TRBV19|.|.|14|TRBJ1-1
TGTGCCAGTAGTACGGACAGACCGAACACTGAAGCTTTCTTT
CASSTDRPNTEAFF
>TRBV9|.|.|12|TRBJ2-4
TGTGCCAGCAGCGCCTCGGCGGGCATTCAGTACTTC
CASSASAGIQYF
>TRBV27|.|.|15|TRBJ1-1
TGTGCCAGCAGTTTAACCTTAGGGGCGAACACTGAAGCTTTCTTT
CASSLTLGANTEAFF
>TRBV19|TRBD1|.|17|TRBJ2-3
TGTGCCAGTAGTATAGTCTCTACAGGGGGCGGCACAGATACGCAGTATTTT
CASSIVSTGGGTDTQYF
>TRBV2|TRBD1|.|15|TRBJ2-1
TGTGCCAGCCGTTTAGACAGGGGGCTCTACAATGAGCAGTTCTTC
CASRLDRGLYNEQFF
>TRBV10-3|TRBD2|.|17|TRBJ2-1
TGTGCCATCAGTGGCTTCCTAGCGGGCAACTCCTACAATGAGCAGTTCTTC
CAISGFLAGNSYNEQFF
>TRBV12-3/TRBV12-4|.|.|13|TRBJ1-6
TGTGCCAGCAGTTTCGAGGGGAATTCACCCCTCCACTTT
CASSFEGNSPLHF
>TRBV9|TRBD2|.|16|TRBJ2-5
TGTGCCAGCAGCGCACAGGGACTAGCGGGAGAAGAGACCCAGTACTTC
CASSAQGLAGEETQYF
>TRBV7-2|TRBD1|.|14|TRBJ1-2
TGTGCCAGCAGTTATACAGGGGAGGGCTATGGCTACACCTTC
CASSYTGEGYGYTF
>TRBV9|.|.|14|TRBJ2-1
TGTGCCAGCAGCGTAGGAAGACCGGACACCCAGCAGTTCTTC
CASSVGRPDTQQFF
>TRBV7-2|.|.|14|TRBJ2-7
TGTGCCAGCAGCTTAGTCGGGGGCTCCTACGAGCAGTACTTC
CASSLVGGSYEQYF
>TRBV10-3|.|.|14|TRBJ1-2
TGTGCCATCAGTGAGACAGGTAGTCGGGAAGGCTACACCTTC
CAISETGSREGYTF
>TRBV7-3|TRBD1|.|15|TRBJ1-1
TGTGCCAGCAGCCCAACCACGACAGGGTGGACTGAAGCTTTCTTT
CASSPTTTGWTEAFF
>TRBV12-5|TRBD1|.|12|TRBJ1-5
TGTGCTACCAGGGGGTACGAGGAGCCCCAGCATTTT
CATRGYEEPQHF
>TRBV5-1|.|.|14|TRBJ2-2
TGCGCCAGCAGCTTAGAATTGTCCACCGGGGAGCTGTTTTTT
CASSLELSTGELFF
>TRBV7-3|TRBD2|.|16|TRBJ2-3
TGTGCCAGCAGCTTAAATAGCGGGGGGGCCGTAGATACGCAGTATTTT
CASSLNSGGAVDTQYF
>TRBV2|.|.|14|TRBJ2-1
TGTGCCAGCCGGGCCATAAGTGCCTACAATGAGCAGTTCTTC
CASRAISAYNEQFF
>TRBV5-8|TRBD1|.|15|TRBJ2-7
TGTGCCAGCAGCTTGGCCCGGACAGGGCCCAACGAGCAGTACTTC
CASSLARTGPNEQYF
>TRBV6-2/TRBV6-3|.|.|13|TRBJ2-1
TGTGCCAGCAGACCTAACTATTACAATGAGCAGTTCTTC
CASRPNYYNEQFF
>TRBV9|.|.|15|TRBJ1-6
TGTGCCAGCAGCTTCACGGGAAATTCAAATTCACCCCTCCACTTT
CASSFTGNSNSPLHF
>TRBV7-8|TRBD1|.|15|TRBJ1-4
TGTGCCAGCAGCTTAGCGGGACAGGGGGGCGGAAAACTGTTTTTT
CASSLAGQGGGKLFF
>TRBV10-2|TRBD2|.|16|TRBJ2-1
TGCGCCAGCAGTGAGCGGGGCGGGAGTGGGTACAATGAGCAGTTCTTC
CASSERGGSGYNEQFF
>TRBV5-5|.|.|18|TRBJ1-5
TGTGCCAGCAGCTTGGGGGCAGCTAATTCTAATAGCAATCAGCCCCAGCATTTT
CASSLGAANSNSNQPQHF
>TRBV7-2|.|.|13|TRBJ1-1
TGTGCCAGCAGCCCGAGGCGGGGGGGAAACGCTTTCTTT
CASSPRRGGNAFF
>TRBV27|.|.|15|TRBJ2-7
TGTGCCAGCAGATCGCCTAGCCGAGGGTCCTACGAGCAGTACTTC
CASRSPSRGSYEQYF
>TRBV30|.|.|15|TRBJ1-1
TGTGCCTGGAGTCGGGCAGGCCTACTGAACACTGAAGCTTTCTTT
CAWSRAGLLNTEAFF
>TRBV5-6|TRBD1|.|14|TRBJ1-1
TGTGCCAGCAGCTCCGGACAGGGAGACACTGAAGCTTTCTTT
CASSSGQGDTEAFF
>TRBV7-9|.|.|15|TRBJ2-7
TGTGCCAGCAGCTTTGGGCGGGGGCTCTCCTACGAGCAGTACTTC
CASSFGRGLSYEQYF
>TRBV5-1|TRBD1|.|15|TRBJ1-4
TGCGCCAGCAGCTTGGCAATCGGGGACAGTGAAAAACTGTTTTTT
CASSLAIGDSEKLFF
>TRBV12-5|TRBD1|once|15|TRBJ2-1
TGTGCTAGTGCCGGGACAGCCGCCCCTAAAACAGAGCAGTTCTTC
CASAGTAAPKTEQFF
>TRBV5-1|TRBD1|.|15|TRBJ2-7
TGCGCCAGCAGCCTACAGGGGGCGTTCGGGTCGGAGCAGTACTTC
CASSLQGAFGSEQYF
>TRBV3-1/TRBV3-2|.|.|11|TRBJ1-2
TGTGCCAGCAGCCAGAGATATGGCTACACCTTC
CASSQRYGYTF
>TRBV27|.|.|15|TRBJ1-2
TGTGCCAGCAGTTTAAATCCGGAAGGGGACGGTGGCTACACCTTC
CASSLNPEGDGGYTF
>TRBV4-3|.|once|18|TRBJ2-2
TGCGCCAGCAGCCAGGCCCCCCGGGGCAGGTTGAACACCGGGGAGCTGTTTTTT
CASSQAPRGRLNTGELFF
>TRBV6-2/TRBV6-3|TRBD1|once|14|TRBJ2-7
TGTGCCAGCAGTGTGGGACAGCTCTCCTACGAGCAGTACTTC
CASSVGQLSYEQYF
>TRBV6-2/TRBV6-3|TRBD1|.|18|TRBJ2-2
TGTGCCAGCAGCCGAAACAGGGACAGGGGATTAAACACCGGGGAGCTGTTTTTT
CASSRNRDRGLNTGELFF
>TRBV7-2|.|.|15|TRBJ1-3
TGTGCCAGCAGCTTCAGGGAAGGGACTGGAAACACCATATATTTT
CASSFREGTGNTIYF
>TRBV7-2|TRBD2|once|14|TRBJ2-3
TGTGCCAGCAGCTTTGTTGGCGGGGGGGAAGCGCAGTATTTT
CASSFVGGGEAQYF
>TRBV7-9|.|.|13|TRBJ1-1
TGTGCCAGCAGCTTAGGAGCGAACACTGAAGCTTTCTTT
CASSLGANTEAFF